This entry describes one T cell receptor beta chain. RNA served as the template for amplifying TCR beta CDR3 regions. The workflow started with a first-round RT-PCR run with HTBI primers and then moved on to a second-round multiplex PCR. TCRdb reprocessed the multiplex PCR reads with MiXCR, giving one entry per CDR3 protein. The profile covers over a million distinct CDR3 sequences, with roughly 35% appearing a single time and around 10% taken by the ten largest. This sample was included in a study of Graves' ophthalmopathy and Graves' hyperthyroidism. Germline V gives CDR1 SQVTM, CDR2 ANQGSEA. The CDR3 is made up of 14 amino acids. The V and J ends lost 3 bases and 6 bases, in that order; junction bases with no gene match: 9.

The TCR comes from an adult man with Graves' hyperthyroidism. The J gene is TRBJ2-3, the V gene TRBV29-1; TRBD2 matches 7 bases. Sequenced sample: peripheral blood or thyroid tissue (not recorded which). CDR3: CSVEMRETMDTQYF. CDR3 bases: TGCAGCGTTGAGATGCGGGAGACCATGGATACGCAGTATTTT.